The 18 T cell receptor delta chains in this list originate from one sample, sequenced in a study of γδ T cells in repeated Plasmodium falciparum infection. Flow sorting of PBMC yielded separate Vgamma9/Vdelta2+ and Vdelta2-negative gammadelta T cell populations for bulk repertoire analysis. TCRdb fed the multiplex PCR reads into CATT to redo clone calling. The data contain approximately 90,000 delta-chain clones, approximately 0.92% of them singletons. The sample comprised gamma-delta T cells from blood. The origin of the receptors is a pool of human donors (malaria-infected and uninfected, not separated).

In this sample, this clone turned up a few times. The amino acid sequence in TCRdb belongs to a much larger clone and departs from this DNA's translation at residue 5, likely a sequencing read error; the sequence shown is translated from the DNA. V is TRDV1 and J is TRDJ1, with a possible D match to TRDD3 (7 bases). Assignment of the J gene here rests on matching the DNA to germline, because TCRdb gives none. V shed 4 bases and J shed 5 bases, with 26 bases lying between them. The CDR3 runs to 18 residues. Germline assignment: CDR1 TSWWSYY and CDR2 QGS. The CDR3 reads CALGGPTLPLGGMDKLIF. The CDR3 coding sequence is TGTGCTCTTGGGGGACCCACCCTTCCGCTGGGGGGTATGGATAAACTCATCTTT.

The sample holds many counts of this clone. A far larger clone is a single base away, which makes a read error likely. Other DNA sequences in the sample encode the same CDR3. The chain couples TRDV2 to TRDJ1; perhaps TRDD3 as D (6 bases). CDR3 length: 17 residues. Per germline, CDR1 GEAIGNYY and CDR2 EKD. With 4 bases removed from V and 0 bases from J, the gap between germline ends came to 20 bases. The CDR3 spells CACDRLLRGSDTDKLIF. The CDR3 DNA follows: TGTGCCTGTGATAGGTTGCTGCGGGGATCGGACACCGATAAACTCATCTTT.

This clone was seen only a few times. TCRdb attributes to this sequence the protein of a much larger clone, which differs from the DNA translation at residue 4; a read error is likely, and the protein displayed is translated from the DNA. The chain couples TRAV14/DV4 to TRDJ1; D remains ambiguous. Trimming took off 10 bases at V and 3 bases at J, with 15 bases between the two ends. This CDR3 is 13 amino acids long. Per germline, CDR1 TSDPSYG and CDR2 QGSYDQQN (reference sequence). The CDR3 nucleotides read TGTGCAACCCCTATCCGGGTAGCCGATAAACTCATCTTT. This gives the protein CATPIRVADKLIF.

This clone was seen ten or more times. The genes are TRDV2 and TRDJ1; 8 nucleotides align to TRDD3. Per germline, CDR1 GEAIGNYY and CDR2 EKD. Trimming took 1 base from V and 0 from J; bases not matched to a gene: 18. This CDR3 region has 20 residues. The CDR3 sequence: CACDTMTPYWGPEDTDKLIF. For the CDR3, the DNA is TGTGCCTGTGACACGATGACGCCTTACTGGGGGCCGGAAGACACCGATAAACTCATCTTT.

This clone turned up a few times. With a far larger clone one base away, a read error is the likely cause. This CDR3 is also generated by other DNA sequences in the sample. This chain connects TRDV2 to TRDJ3, with a tentative D call TRDD2 (6 bases). Since TCRdb gives no J gene, matching the DNA to germline was used here to assign it. The CDR3 sequence is 24 residues long. The V end was cut by 0 bases, the J end by 0 bases, with 29 bases between. The germline V gene has CDR1 GEAIGNYY and CDR2 EKD. The CDR3 sequence: CACDTVLRSGETDRSSWDTRQMFF. The CDR3 coding sequence is TGTGCCTGTGACACCGTCCTACGGTCGGGAGAGACAGATAGAAGCTCCTGGGACACCCGACAGATGTTTTTC.

This clone appeared many times. TCRdb shows a much larger clone's protein in place of this DNA's translation, and the two differ at residue 4, likely through a read error; the protein shown is translated from the DNA. The chain uses TRDV2 and TRDJ1; 9 nucleotides align to TRDD3. TCRdb lists no J gene, so it was determined here by aligning the DNA to germline. This CDR3 is built from 24 residues. Germline V gene sequence: CDR1 GEAIGNYY, CDR2 EKD. Here the CDR3 reads CACGTVRGGDTHYSTPTYTDKLIF. CDR3 coding DNA: TGTGCCTGTGGCACCGTGAGGGGGGGGGATACCCACTACAGTACACCGACGTACACCGATAAACTCATCTTT.

As regards this clone: A read error likely explains this, since a far larger clone differs by one base. Other DNA sequences in this specimen translate into the identical CDR3. V is TRDV1 and J is TRDJ1; 7 nucleotides align to TRDD2. Matching the DNA to germline supplied the J gene, which TCRdb does not give. This CDR3 is built from 22 residues. CDR1 and CDR2 (germline): TSWWSYY, QGS. V gave up 0 bases and J gave up 0 bases; unmatched junction bases: 22. CDR3 in amino acids: CALGELIPTAGTPSKYTDKLIF. DNA of the CDR3: TGTGCTCTTGGGGAACTTATTCCTACGGCTGGGACTCCGTCGAAGTACACCGATAAACTCATCTTT.

This clone was observed a handful of times. TCRdb pairs this DNA with a much larger clone's protein that differs at residue 6, likely a read error; the protein shown was translated from the DNA. The V call is TRDV1, the J call TRDJ1; TRDD3 matches at 8 bases. The length of the CDR3 is 17 residues. Trimming removed 1 base from V and 2 bases from J; junction bases left unmatched: 9. Germline assignment: CDR1 TSWWSYY and CDR2 QGS. Here the CDR3 reads CALGEQPPGDITDKLIF. The DNA of the CDR3 is TGTGCTCTTGGGGAACAGCCTCCGGGGGATATAACCGATAAACTCATCTTT.

This clone was seen only a few times. With only one base between it and a far larger clone, this is likely a read error. This specimen includes other DNA sequences encoding the same CDR3. This CDR3 is CALGSILPLWGITKQLIF. CDR3 DNA sequence: TGCGCTCTTGGTTCTATCTTACCTCTCTGGGGGATAACGAAGCAACTCATCTTT. This chain uses TRDV1 with TRDJ1, with 10 positions matching TRDD3. In the absence of a J gene in TCRdb, the DNA was matched to germline to assign it here. The length of the CDR3 is 18 residues. CDR1 is TSWWSYY and CDR2 is QGS in the germline V gene.

Note on this clone: TCRdb has a much larger clone's protein, which differs at residue 12 from the translation of this DNA, likely because of a read error; what is shown is the protein translated from the DNA. The chain is built from TRAV36/DV7 and TRDJ1, with TRDD3 matching over 11 bases. TCRdb offers no J gene call, so here the DNA was matched to germline to obtain one. Looked up from germline, CDR1 is VTNFRS and CDR2 is LTSSGIE (reference sequence). The CDR3 sequence is 16 residues long. The CDR3 sequence: CAVSNTGGYYTGKLIF. The CDR3 bases are TGTGCTGTGTCCAATACTGGGGGATATTACACCGGTAAACTCATCTTT.

A note on this clone: The TCRdb protein, from a much larger clone, departs from this DNA's translation at residue 7, likely by read error; the protein shown derives from the DNA. The chain employs TRDV2 and TRDJ1, with 7 bases matching TRDD3. Because TCRdb records no J gene, it was assigned here through a match of the DNA to germline. V trimming: 5 bases; J trimming: 0 bases; junction bases outside the gene matches: 17. The CDR3 is made up of 18 amino acids. The V gene's germline CDR1 is GEAIGNYY and CDR2 EKD. Written as DNA, the CDR3 is TGTGCCTGTGTGTGTATCTTCTGGGGGCCCCCTCACACCGATAAACTCATCTTT. Translation gives CACVCIFWGPPHTDKLIF.

The sample holds many counts of this clone. TCRdb's entry gives the protein of a much larger clone, which mismatches this DNA's translation at residue 14, likely from a read error; the protein reported here is translated from the DNA. V usage is TRDV2 and J usage is TRDJ1; 11 nucleotides agree with TRDD3. Germline assignment: CDR1 GEAIGNYY and CDR2 EKD. The CDR3 has 17 residues. Here the CDR3 reads CACDLVLGDSTTDRLIF. The CDR3 DNA follows: TGTGCCTGTGACCTGGTACTGGGGGATAGCACGACCGATAGACTCATCTTT.

This clone was counted a few times. A far larger clone is only one base removed, so a read error is likely. Other DNA sequences in this specimen translate into the identical CDR3. This chain connects TRDV2 to TRDJ1, with 9 bases that match TRDD3. As TCRdb names no J gene, one was assigned here on the basis of a DNA match to germline. Germline V CDR1 and CDR2: GEAIGNYY, EKD. V dropped 7 bases and J dropped 2; count of bases not matched to a gene: 13. This CDR3 has 16 residues. The CDR3 DNA is TGTGCCTGCGACGTTCTGGGGGATTTTGGGACCGATAAACTCATCTTT. This codes for CACDVLGDFGTDKLIF.

This clone was seen more than once but under ten times. This DNA's translation and the protein TCRdb lists, from a much larger clone, do not match at residue 11, likely due to a read error; the protein shown is translated from the DNA. The rearrangement uses TRDV2 and TRDJ1; 8 nucleotides align to TRDD3. Here the J gene was assigned by germline matching of the DNA, as TCRdb has none. In germline, CDR1 is GEAIGNYY, CDR2 EKD. The trim removed 3 bases at V and 1 base at J, leaving 12 bases unmatched. The CDR3 contains 17 residues. This CDR3 reads CACDPVLGAKGTDKLIF. CDR3 DNA sequence: TGTGCCTGTGACCCCGTACTGGGGGCCAAGGGCACCGATAAACTCATCTTT.

This clone was observed a few times. The mismatch at residue 7 between this DNA's translation and the TCRdb protein of a much larger clone likely reflects a read error; the protein shown is translated from the DNA. The chain carries TRDV1 and TRDJ1; D unresolved. CDR1 and CDR2 (germline): TSWWSYY, QGS. The CDR3 spans 12 residues. V lost 1 base and J 6 bases, leaving 6 bases between the germline ends. CDR3 loop: CALGERQHKLIF. CDR3 DNA sequence: TGTGCTCTTGGGGAACGTCAACATAAACTCATCTTT.

In the case of this clone: The likely explanation is a read error, given a far larger clone one base away. This sample includes further DNA sequences coding for the same CDR3. V gene TRDV2 combines with J gene TRDJ1; 12 nucleotides agree with TRDD3. Since TCRdb gives no J gene, matching the DNA to germline was used here to assign it. The CDR3 is made up of 18 amino acids. Germline loops: CDR1 GEAIGNYY, CDR2 EKD. This CDR3 is CACDTGLGDTPYTDKLIF. The CDR3 nucleotides are TGTGCCTGTGACACCGGACTGGGGGATACTCCCTACACCGACAAACTCATCTTT.

This clone came up a few times. One base separates it from a far larger clone, so it is likely a read error. Other DNA sequences in this specimen translate into the identical CDR3. V and J are TRDV2 and TRDJ1, with D possibly being TRDD2 or TRDD3 (5 bases each). No J gene is reported in TCRdb; it was inferred here by comparing the DNA with germline. The CDR3 extends over 19 amino acids. Trimming took 0 bases from V and 5 from J, leaving 27 bases between them. Looked up from germline, CDR1 is GEAIGNYY and CDR2 is EKD. The CDR3 region has the DNA TGTGCCTGTGACACCCTCCGAGGGGGCCCTTCACCCACGATGGATAAACTCATCTTT. Translating gives CACDTLRGGPSPTMDKLIF.

This clone was seen only a few times. It is likely a read error: a sequence one base away is far more abundant. In the same sample, other DNA sequences code for this CDR3. The chain uses TRDV1 and TRDJ2; 11 bases are shared with TRDD3. The J gene is not listed in TCRdb, so it was assigned here from a DNA match to germline. J gave up 11 bases and V 3 bases, and 23 bases lay outside the gene matches. The germline CDR1 and CDR2 sequences are TSWWSYY and QGS. The CDR3 has 20 amino acids. CDR3 in DNA: TGTGCTCTTGGGGAGCCACCCTTCGGGCAATACTGGGGGATATCTGCGCAACTCTTCTTT. Its translation is CALGEPPFGQYWGISAQLFF.